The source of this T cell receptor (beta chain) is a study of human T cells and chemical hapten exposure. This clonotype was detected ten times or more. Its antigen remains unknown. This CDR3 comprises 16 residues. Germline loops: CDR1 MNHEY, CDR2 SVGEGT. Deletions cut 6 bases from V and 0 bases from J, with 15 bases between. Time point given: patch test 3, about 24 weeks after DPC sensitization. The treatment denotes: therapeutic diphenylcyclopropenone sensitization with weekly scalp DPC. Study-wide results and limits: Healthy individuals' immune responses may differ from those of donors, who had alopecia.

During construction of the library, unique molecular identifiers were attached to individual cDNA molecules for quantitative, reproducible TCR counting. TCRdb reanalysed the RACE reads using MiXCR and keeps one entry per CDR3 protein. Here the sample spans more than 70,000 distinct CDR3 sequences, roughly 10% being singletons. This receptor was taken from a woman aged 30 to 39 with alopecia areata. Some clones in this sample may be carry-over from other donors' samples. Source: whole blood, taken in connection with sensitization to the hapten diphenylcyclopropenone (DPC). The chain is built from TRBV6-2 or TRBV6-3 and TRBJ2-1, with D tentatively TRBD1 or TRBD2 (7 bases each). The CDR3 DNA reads TGTGCCAGCAGACAAGCGGGACAGAGCTCCTACAATGAGCAGTTCTTC. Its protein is CASRQAGQSSYNEQFF.